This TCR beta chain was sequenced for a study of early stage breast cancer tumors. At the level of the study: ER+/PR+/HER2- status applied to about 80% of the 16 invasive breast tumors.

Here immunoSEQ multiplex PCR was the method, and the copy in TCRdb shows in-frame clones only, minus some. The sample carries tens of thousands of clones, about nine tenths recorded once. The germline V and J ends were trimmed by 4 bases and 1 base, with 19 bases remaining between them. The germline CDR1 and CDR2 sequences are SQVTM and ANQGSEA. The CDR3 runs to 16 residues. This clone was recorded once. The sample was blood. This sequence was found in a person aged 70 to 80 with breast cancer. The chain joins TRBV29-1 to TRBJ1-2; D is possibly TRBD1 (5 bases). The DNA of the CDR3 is TGCAGCGTTGGGGGCTCTGGGTCTCAACTTAACTATGGCTACACCTTC. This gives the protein CSVGGSGSQLNYGYTF.